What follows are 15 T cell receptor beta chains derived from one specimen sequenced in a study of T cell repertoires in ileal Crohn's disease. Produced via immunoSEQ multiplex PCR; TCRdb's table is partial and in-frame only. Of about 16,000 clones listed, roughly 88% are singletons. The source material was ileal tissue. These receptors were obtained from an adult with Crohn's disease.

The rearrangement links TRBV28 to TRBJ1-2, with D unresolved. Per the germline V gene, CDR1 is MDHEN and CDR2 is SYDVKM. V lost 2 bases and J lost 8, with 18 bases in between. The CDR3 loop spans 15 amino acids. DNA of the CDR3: TGTGCCAGCAGTTTAAGGCCCGGGGAGGTTGCCGGCTACACCTTC. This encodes CASSLRPGEVAGYTF.

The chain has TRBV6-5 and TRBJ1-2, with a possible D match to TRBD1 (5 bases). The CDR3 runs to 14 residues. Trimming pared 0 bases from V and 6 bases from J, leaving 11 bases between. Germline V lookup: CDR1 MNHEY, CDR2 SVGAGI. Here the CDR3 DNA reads TGTGCCAGCAGTTACTCACAGGCCCTAAATGGCTACACCTTC. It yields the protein CASSYSQALNGYTF.

CDR3 in DNA: TGTGCCAGCAGCGCACAGGGGGCGGAAAACACCATATATTTT. Amino acid sequence: CASSAQGAENTIYF. The chain links TRBV11-2 to TRBJ1-3; 9 bases align to TRBD1. There are 14 residues in the CDR3. The V segment lost 5 bases and the J segment 6 bases; nucleotides outside the gene matches: 5. Germline CDR1 reads SGHAT; CDR2 reads FQNNGV.

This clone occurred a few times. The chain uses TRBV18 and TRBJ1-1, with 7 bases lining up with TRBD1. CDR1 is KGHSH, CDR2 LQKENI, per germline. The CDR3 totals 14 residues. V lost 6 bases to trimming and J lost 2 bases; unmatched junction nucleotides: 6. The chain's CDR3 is CASSIGTDNTEAFF. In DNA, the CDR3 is TGTGCCAGCTCGATTGGGACAGATAACACTGAAGCTTTCTTT.

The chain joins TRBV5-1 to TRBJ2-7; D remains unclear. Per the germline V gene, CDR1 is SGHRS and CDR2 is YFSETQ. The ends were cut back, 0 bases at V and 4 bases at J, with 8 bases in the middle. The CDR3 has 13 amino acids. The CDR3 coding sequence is TGCGCCAGCAGCTTGGCCCCAGGATACGAGCAGTACTTC. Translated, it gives CASSLAPGYEQYF.

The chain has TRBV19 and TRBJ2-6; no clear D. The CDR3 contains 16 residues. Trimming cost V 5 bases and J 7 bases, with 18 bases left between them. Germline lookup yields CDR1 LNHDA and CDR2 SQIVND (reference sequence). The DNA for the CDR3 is TGTGCCAGTAGTCCCCACCCCCGGCGGCAAGCCAACGTCCTGACTTTC. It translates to CASSPHPRRQANVLTF.

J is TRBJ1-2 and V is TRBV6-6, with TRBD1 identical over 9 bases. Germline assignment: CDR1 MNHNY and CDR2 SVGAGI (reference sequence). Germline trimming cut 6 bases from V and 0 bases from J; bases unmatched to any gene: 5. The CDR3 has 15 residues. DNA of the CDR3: TGTGCCAGCAGGTCTGGGACAGGGCCTAACTATGGCTACACCTTC. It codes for CASRSGTGPNYGYTF.

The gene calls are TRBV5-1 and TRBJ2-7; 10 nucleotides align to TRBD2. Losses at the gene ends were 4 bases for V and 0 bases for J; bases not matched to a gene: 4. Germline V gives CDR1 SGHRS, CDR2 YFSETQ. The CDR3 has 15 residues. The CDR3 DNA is TGCGCCAGCAGCCCGGGACTAGCGAACTCCTACGAGCAGTACTTC. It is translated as CASSPGLANSYEQYF.

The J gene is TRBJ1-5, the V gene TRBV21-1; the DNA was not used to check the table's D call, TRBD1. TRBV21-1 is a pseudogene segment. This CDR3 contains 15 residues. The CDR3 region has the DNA TGTGCCAGCAGAAAACAGGGGTATAGCAATCAGCCCCAGCATTTT. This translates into CASRKQGYSNQPQHF.

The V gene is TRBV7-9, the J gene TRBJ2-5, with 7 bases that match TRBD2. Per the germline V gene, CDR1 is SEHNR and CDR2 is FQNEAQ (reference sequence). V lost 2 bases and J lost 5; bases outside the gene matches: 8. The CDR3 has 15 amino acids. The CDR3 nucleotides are TGTGCCAGCAGCTTATATCGGAGCGGGGTGGAGACCCAGTACTTC. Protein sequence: CASSLYRSGVETQYF.

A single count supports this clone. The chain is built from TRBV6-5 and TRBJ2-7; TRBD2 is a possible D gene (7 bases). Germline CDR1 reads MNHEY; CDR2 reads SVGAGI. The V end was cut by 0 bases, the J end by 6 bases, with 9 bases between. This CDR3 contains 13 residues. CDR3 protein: CASSYSRGAEQYF. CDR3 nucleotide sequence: TGTGCCAGCAGTTACTCCCGGGGGGCCGAGCAGTACTTC.

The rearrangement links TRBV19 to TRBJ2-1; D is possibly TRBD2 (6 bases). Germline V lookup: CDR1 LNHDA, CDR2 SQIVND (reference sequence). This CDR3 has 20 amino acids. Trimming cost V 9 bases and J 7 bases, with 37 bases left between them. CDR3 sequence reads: CASRLRSTSRNTVYFNEQFF. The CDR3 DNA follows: TGTGCCAGCCGTCTAAGGAGCACTAGCCGAAATACCGTCTACTTTAATGAGCAGTTCTTC.

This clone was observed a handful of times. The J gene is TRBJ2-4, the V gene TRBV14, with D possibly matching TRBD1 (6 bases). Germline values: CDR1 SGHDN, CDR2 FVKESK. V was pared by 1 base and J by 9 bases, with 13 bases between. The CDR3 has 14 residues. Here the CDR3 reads CASSQGARGSIQYF. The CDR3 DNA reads TGTGCCAGCAGCCAAGGAGCCAGGGGAAGCATTCAGTACTTC.

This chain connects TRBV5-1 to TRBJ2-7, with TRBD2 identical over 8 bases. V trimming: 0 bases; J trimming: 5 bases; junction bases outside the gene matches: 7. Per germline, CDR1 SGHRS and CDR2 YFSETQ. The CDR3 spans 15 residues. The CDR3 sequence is CASSLVDGGADEQYF. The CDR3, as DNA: TGCGCCAGCAGCTTGGTTGACGGGGGGGCGGACGAGCAGTACTTC.

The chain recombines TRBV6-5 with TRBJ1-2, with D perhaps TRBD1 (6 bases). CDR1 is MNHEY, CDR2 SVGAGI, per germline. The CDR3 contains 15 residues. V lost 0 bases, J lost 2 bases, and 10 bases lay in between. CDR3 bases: TGTGCCAGCAGTTACTCGCCAGGGACAAACTATGGCTACACCTTC. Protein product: CASSYSPGTNYGYTF.